The rows below give T cell receptor beta chains drawn from one sample of a study of blood T cell repertoires in COVID-19. Only in-frame clones appear in the TCRdb table, and some are missing; sequencing was by immunoSEQ multiplex PCR. There are 43,000 or so clones in the sample; just over 85% occur only once, and approximately 8% lies in the top ten. Sequenced sample: peripheral blood. These receptors were taken from a man in his sixties with active COVID-19. CDR3s include the opening cysteine and the closing phenylalanine or tryptophan. A D gene is named only where the DNA matches it firmly. The size of a clone is reported for some rows only, either as once, few or many, or as a class for expanded clones.

size	D	V	J	DNA	CDR3
.	TRBD2	TRBV4-1	TRBJ2-1	TGCGCCAGCAGCCAAGGAGGACTAGCCGGGAATGAGCAGTTCTTC	CASSQGGLAGNEQFF
.	TRBD1	TRBV7-9	TRBJ1-3	TGTGCCAGCAGCTCGGACAGGGCGGGAAACACCATATATTTT	CASSSDRAGNTIYF
.	.	TRBV10-1	TRBJ1-2	TGCGCCAGCAGTGAGTCCGCCCGAGGCGGTGGCTACACCTTC	CASSESARGGGYTF
.	TRBD1	TRBV9	TRBJ1-4	TGTGCCAGCAGCGTAGAATTGGCGGGACAGAATGAAAAACTGTTTTTT	CASSVELAGQNEKLFF
once	.	TRBV3-1/TRBV3-2	TRBJ2-3	TGTGCCAGCAGCCCCTCTATCACAGATACGCAGTATTTT	CASSPSITDTQYF
.	.	TRBV6-1	TRBJ2-3	TGTGCCAGCAGTGAGGGAGGGGGAGATACGCAGTATTTT	CASSEGGGDTQYF
.	.	TRBV18	TRBJ2-7	TGTGCCAGCTCACCTACGAGTCAAAGCTCCTACGAGCAGTACTTC	CASSPTSQSSYEQYF
.	.	TRBV5-1	TRBJ2-1	TGCGCCAGCAGCCCCCGGGGGGACATTTACAATGAGCAGTTCTTC	CASSPRGDIYNEQFF
once	TRBD1	TRBV27	TRBJ1-4	TGTGCCAGCAGTCCCTGGGACAGGGAAGGAAAACTGTTTTTT	CASSPWDREGKLFF
few	.	TRBV19	TRBJ2-5	TGTGCCAGTAGTATAGCCGGCGGCTGGGAGACCCAGTACTTC	CASSIAGGWETQYF
.	TRBD2	TRBV5-4	TRBJ2-3	TGTGCCAGCGGACGACAGCGGGAGGCAGATACGCAGTATTTT	CASGRQREADTQYF
.	.	TRBV18	TRBJ1-4	TGTGCCAGCTCACCAGCCCTTACTCAAGGGGGAAATGAAAAACTGTTTTTT	CASSPALTQGGNEKLFF
few	TRBD2	TRBV4-1	TRBJ2-2	TGCGCCAGCAGCCAAGGTGAAATGTACCGCGGGAGACCCGGGGAGCTGTTTTTT	CASSQGEMYRGRPGELFF
.	TRBD1	TRBV9	TRBJ2-1	TGTGCCAGCAGCGTAGAGGGGGACAGGGGGAATGAGCAGTTCTTC	CASSVEGDRGNEQFF
.	.	TRBV3-1/TRBV3-2	TRBJ1-3	TGTGCCAGCAGCCAACGGGAGTCAGGAAACACCATATATTTT	CASSQRESGNTIYF
once	TRBD2	TRBV28	TRBJ2-3	TGTGCCAGCAGTTTGCCGGGACTAGCGGGAGGGCCGTCAGATACGCAGTATTTT	CASSLPGLAGGPSDTQYF
.	TRBD1	TRBV7-2	TRBJ2-2	TGTGCCAGCAGCCGGACAGGGTTCACCGGGGAGCTGTTTTTT	CASSRTGFTGELFF
.	TRBD1	TRBV24-1	TRBJ2-2	TGTGCCACCAGTGACTCCCTACAGGGGGCAGACGGGGAGCTGTTTTTT	CATSDSLQGADGELFF
.	.	TRBV7-9	TRBJ1-4	TGTGCCAGCAGCTTACGGGACATACATGAAAAACTGTTTTTT	CASSLRDIHEKLFF
.	.	TRBV13	TRBJ1-6	TGTGCCAGCAGCTTGGGAGGGGAATCGCATTCACCCCTCCACTTT	CASSLGGESHSPLHF
.	TRBD2	TRBV10-3	TRBJ2-3	TGTGCCATCAGTGAGGGGGGGGACGGCGGCACAGATACGCAGTATTTT	CAISEGGDGGTDTQYF
once	.	TRBV9	TRBJ2-1	TGTGCCAGCAGCGTAGCTACTTACTATGAGCAGTTCTTC	CASSVATYYEQFF
.	.	TRBV7-2	TRBJ1-1	TGTGCCAGCAGCTTAGTAGTTAGGACAGACACTGAAGCTTTCTTT	CASSLVVRTDTEAFF
.	.	TRBV5-1	TRBJ2-1	TGCGCCAGCACCGCCCCGAGTGAGGGGGAGTCCTACAATGAGCAGTTCTTC	CASTAPSEGESYNEQFF
once	.	TRBV7-2	TRBJ2-7	TGTGCCAGCAGCTTAGTGGTTGAGGTGGGGGGCGAGCAGTACTTC	CASSLVVEVGGEQYF